One and the same sample provided the 19 T cell receptor beta chains below, sequenced in a study of T-cell reconstitution after alpha-beta-depleted transplantation in children. The TCRbeta library incorporated unique molecular identifiers. TCRdb itself ran the PCR reads through MiXCR, one entry per CDR3 protein. The sample lists around 580,000 distinct CDR3 sequences, more than 20% occurring once. Sequences were derived from PBMCs, mostly from graft donor cells, sampled 360 days after TCRalphabeta/CD19-depleted stem cell transplant. The receptors shown here come from a boy under two years old who had a stem cell transplant for acute myeloid leukemia, so the T cells may come from the graft donor.

This clonotype was observed a few times. The V and J genes are TRBV4-3 and TRBJ2-2, with TRBD1 matching 9 bases. V lost 0 bases, J lost 7 bases, and 3 bases stayed unmatched. The CDR3 covers 15 residues. Germline V gene data show CDR1 as LGHNA and CDR2 as YSLEER. CDR3 nucleotide sequence: TGCGCCAGCAGCCAAGATAGGACAGGGGTCGGGGAGCTGTTTTTT. Its protein is CASSQDRTGVGELFF.

Written as DNA, the CDR3 is TGTGCCAGCAGCCACCCTTTGGGGAACTACAATGAGCAGTTCTTC. Protein sequence: CASSHPLGNYNEQFF. The gene calls are TRBV7-9 and TRBJ2-1; D gene unclear. The CDR3 extends over 15 amino acids. V lost 5 bases and J lost 3, with 14 bases in between. Germline CDR1 and CDR2: SEHNR and FQNEAQ (reference sequence).

This clonotype has a handful of counts. The J gene is TRBJ2-2, the V gene TRBV20-1, with a tentative D call TRBD1 (5 bases). V shed 6 bases and J shed 1 base, with 9 bases lying between them. CDR1 is DFQATT and CDR2 is SNEGSKA in the germline V gene (reference sequence). The CDR3 extends over 13 amino acids. As DNA, the CDR3 is TGCAGTGCGGACAACAAGAACACCGGGGAGCTGTTTTTT. Translated, it gives CSADNKNTGELFF.

The V call is TRBV27, the J call TRBJ2-3, with D possibly matching TRBD2 (5 bases). The ends were cut back, 7 bases at V and 4 bases at J, with 18 bases in the middle. The CDR3 is 15 amino acids. Germline CDR1 is MNHEY and CDR2 is SMNVEV (reference sequence). CDR3 sequence: CASKTSPAGADTQYF. Written as DNA, the CDR3 is TGTGCCAGCAAGACTTCCCCGGCGGGCGCAGATACGCAGTATTTT.

The table lists this clonotype with a few counts. V is TRBV20-1 and J is TRBJ2-3; perhaps TRBD2 as D (6 bases). Per the germline V gene, CDR1 is DFQATT and CDR2 is SNEGSKA (reference sequence). V lost 4 bases, J lost 0 bases, and 11 bases lay in between. This CDR3 is built from 14 residues. The CDR3 spells CSATRGPSTDTQYF. The CDR3, as DNA: TGCAGTGCTACGCGGGGCCCTAGCACAGATACGCAGTATTTT.

In its sample, this clonotype was seen a few times. The chain uses TRBV7-3 and TRBJ2-7; D not certain. In germline, CDR1 is SGHTA, CDR2 FQGTGA. This CDR3 has 13 amino acids. V was clipped by 3 bases and J by 3 bases, with 9 bases between them. This CDR3 reads CASSFNRNYEQYF. CDR3 nucleotide sequence: TGTGCCAGCAGCTTCAACAGAAACTACGAGCAGTACTTC.

The J gene is TRBJ1-1, the V gene TRBV24-1; tentatively, D is TRBD1 (5 bases). Between the trimmed V and J ends, which lost 5 bases and 0 bases, there was a span of 12 bases. This CDR3 spans 15 amino acids. The germline CDR1 and CDR2 sequences are KGHDR and SFDVKD. This chain's CDR3 is CATSGGQGMNTEAFF. CDR3 DNA: TGTGCCACCAGTGGAGGGCAGGGAATGAACACTGAAGCTTTCTTT.

This clonotype has ten or more counts. The V call is TRBV4-2, the J call TRBJ1-4, with D tentatively TRBD1 (5 bases). CDR3 length: 17 amino acids. Germline V gives CDR1 LGHNA, CDR2 YNFKEQ. Trimming stripped 4 bases from V and 3 bases from J, with 18 bases between. CDR3 DNA sequence: TGTGCCAGCAGCCTTCAGGGAAGACGGGGGGCTAATGAAAAACTGTTTTTT. This codes for CASSLQGRRGANEKLFF.

The rearrangement uses TRBV7-9 and TRBJ2-2, with D possibly being TRBD1 (6 bases). The germline CDR1 and CDR2 sequences are SEHNR and FQNEAQ (reference sequence). CDR3 length equals 17 residues. Trimming cost V 1 base and J 1 base, with 13 bases left between them. The DNA of the CDR3 is TGTGCCAGCAGCTTAGACCACAGGGTCGGGAACACCGGGGAGCTGTTTTTT. Protein product: CASSLDHRVGNTGELFF.

This clonotype was counted only a few times. The rearrangement links TRBV20-1 to TRBJ1-1, with D possibly matching TRBD1 (6 bases). The germline V gene has CDR1 DFQATT and CDR2 SNEGSKA (reference sequence). The CDR3 is made up of 10 amino acids. Trimming pared 7 bases from V and 6 bases from J, leaving 9 bases between. The CDR3 region has the DNA TGCAGTGGAGGGGGGGCTGAAGCTTTCTTT. It yields the protein CSGGGAEAFF.

This clonotype was counted only a few times. The chain recombines TRBV7-7 with TRBJ2-5; D may be TRBD1 or TRBD2 (7 bases each). This CDR3 comprises 16 residues. V gave up 5 bases and J gave up 0 bases, with 16 bases separating them. CDR1 and CDR2 (germline): SSHAT, FNYEAQ (reference sequence). CDR3 nucleotides: TGTGCCAGCAGCCCCGGTCAGGGGGGGTACCAAGAGACCCAGTACTTC. This codes for CASSPGQGGYQETQYF.

This clonotype was counted between two and nine times. The chain links TRBV30 to TRBJ2-1; D is perhaps TRBD1 (6 bases). Trimming removed 0 bases from V and 8 bases from J, with 8 bases in between. Germline CDR1 reads GTSNPN; CDR2 reads SVGIG (reference sequence). The CDR3 is 12 residues long. In DNA form, the CDR3 reads TGTGCCTGGAGTGTACAGGGAGATGAGCAGTTCTTC. Translating gives CAWSVQGDEQFF.

CDR3 DNA sequence: TGCAGTGCTATCGGACAGACCCAAGAGACCCAGTACTTC. Amino acids: CSAIGQTQETQYF. The rearrangement joins TRBV20-1 to TRBJ2-5, with D possibly TRBD1 on 6 matching bases. The CDR3 covers 13 residues. Between the trimmed V and J ends, which lost 4 bases and 1 base, there was a span of 10 bases. CDR1 and CDR2 (germline): DFQATT, SNEGSKA (reference sequence).

V and J are TRBV10-1 and TRBJ2-5; D remains unclear. With 2 bases removed from V and 5 bases from J, the gap between germline ends came to 9 bases. This CDR3 has 13 residues. The V gene's germline CDR1 is WNHNN and CDR2 SYGVQD (reference sequence). CDR3 coding DNA: TGCGCCAGCAGTGAGAAGGTCTGGGAGACCCAGTACTTC. Residues: CASSEKVWETQYF.

This rearrangement joins TRBV7-3 to TRBJ2-1, with TRBD2 matching 7 bases. Germline-derived CDR1 and CDR2 are SGHTA and FQGTGA. J was trimmed by 9 bases and V by 4 bases; bases with no gene match: 6. CDR3 length: 13 residues. CDR3 sequence (DNA): TGTGCCAGCAGCTCTGGACTAGACCGTGAGCAGTTCTTC. It yields the protein CASSSGLDREQFF.

This clonotype was detected ten times or more. CDR3 loop: CASSGRGGALNEQFF. CDR3 nucleotide sequence: TGTGCCAGCAGCGGACGGGGCGGGGCGCTCAATGAGCAGTTCTTC. This chain uses TRBV5-5 with TRBJ2-1; possible D gene TRBD2, 6 bases. V was cut by 4 bases and J by 6 bases, with 17 bases left in between. Germline V gene sequence: CDR1 SGHKS, CDR2 YYEKEE (reference sequence). This CDR3 region has 15 residues.

The chain has TRBV20-1 and TRBJ1-1; D is ambiguous. Trimming stripped 1 base from V and 1 base from J, with 10 bases between. Germline V CDR1 and CDR2: DFQATT, SNEGSKA (reference sequence). CDR3 length equals 14 residues. DNA for the CDR3: TGCAGTGCTAGAGGTTCGGCACCGAACACTGAAGCTTTCTTT. This codes for CSARGSAPNTEAFF.

V is TRBV7-8 and J is TRBJ1-3; no firm D call. V gave up 5 bases and J gave up 0 bases, with 20 bases separating them. The germline V gene has CDR1 SGHVS and CDR2 FQNEAQ. This CDR3 spans 18 amino acids. CDR3 protein: CASSRILSRTISGNTIYF. Written as DNA, the CDR3 is TGTGCCAGCAGCCGTATTCTGAGTCGCACGATCTCTGGAAACACCATATATTTT.

This chain joins TRBV4-1 and TRBJ2-3; 9 bases match TRBD1. The V gene's germline CDR1 is MGHRA and CDR2 YSYEKL. The J segment lost 7 bases and the V segment lost 3 bases, leaving 11 bases of the junction unmatched. This CDR3 spans 16 amino acids. The CDR3 region is CASSQERTGVKYTQYF. CDR3 sequence (DNA): TGCGCCAGCAGCCAGGAGAGGACAGGGGTCAAATATACGCAGTATTTT.